The 32 T cell receptor beta chains in this list originate from one sample, sequenced in a study of T cell responses to AZD1222 COVID-19 vaccine. Clones were sequenced by immunoSEQ multiplex PCR, and TCRdb holds only the in-frame ones, with some missing. The table includes 110,000 to 150,000 clones, 93% detected once. This sample comprised peripheral blood, obtained on day 0 of AZD1222 vaccination. The receptors derive from an adult in good health.

V usage is TRBV9 and J usage is TRBJ1-2; 10 bases are shared with TRBD1. Trimming cost V 5 bases and J 7 bases; bases outside gene matches: 8. Germline assignment: CDR1 SGDLS and CDR2 YYNGEE. The CDR3 totals 14 residues. The CDR3 loop is CASSRDRGRGGYTF. CDR3 coding DNA: TGTGCCAGCAGTAGAGACAGGGGGCGAGGTGGCTACACCTTC. Combining the CDR3 with reference TRBV9 and TRBJ1-2 gives the whole variable domain DSGVTQTPKHLITATGQRVTLRCSPRSGDLSVYWYQQSLDQGLQFLIQYYNGEERAKGNILERFSAQQFPDLHSELNLSSLELGDSALYFCASSRDRGRGGYTFGSGTRLTVV.

The chain links TRBV9 to TRBJ2-1; the D gene is possibly TRBD2 (6 bases). CDR3 length: 15 residues. Germline V CDR1 and CDR2: SGDLS, YYNGEE. Trimming removed 2 bases at V and 0 bases at J, with 9 bases between. The chain's CDR3 is CASSVSGASYNEQFF. As DNA, the CDR3 is TGTGCCAGCAGCGTTAGCGGAGCCTCCTACAATGAGCAGTTCTTC.

The chain joins TRBV19 to TRBJ2-3; weak D call: TRBD1 (5 bases). The CDR3 contains 14 residues. In germline, CDR1 is LNHDA, CDR2 SQIVND (reference sequence). V lost 6 bases to trimming and J lost 2 bases, with 12 bases between them. The CDR3 DNA sequence: TGTGCCAGTAGCATGACAGCTGACACAGATACGCAGTATTTT. Protein sequence: CASSMTADTDTQYF.

The V call is TRBV30, the J call TRBJ1-2, with a tentative D call TRBD1 (5 bases). The CDR3 sequence is 14 residues long. Between the trimmed V and J ends, which lost 2 bases and 7 bases, there was a span of 17 bases. Germline V lookup: CDR1 GTSNPN, CDR2 SVGIG (reference sequence). The CDR3 bases are TGTGCCTGGAGTCCGGGACCGGCACGAGGTGGCTACACCTTC. Its protein product is CAWSPGPARGGYTF.

V gene TRBV5-4 combines with J gene TRBJ2-7, with D possibly being TRBD2 (6 bases). With 0 bases removed from V and 3 bases from J, the gap between germline ends came to 19 bases. The CDR3 is made up of 17 amino acids. Germline-derived CDR1 and CDR2 are SGHNT and YYREEE (reference sequence). For the CDR3, the DNA is TGTGCCAGCAGCTTGGATGGGGGACTCCCCCTTGGCTACGAGCAGTACTTC. Protein sequence: CASSLDGGLPLGYEQYF.

J is TRBJ2-1 and V is TRBV9; D may be TRBD2 (5 bases). V was trimmed by 3 bases and J by 0 bases, leaving 13 bases between them. CDR1 is SGDLS and CDR2 is YYNGEE in the germline V gene. This CDR3 comprises 16 residues. The CDR3 nucleotides read TGTGCCAGCAGCGCAGCTAGCCAGATCTCCTACAATGAGCAGTTCTTC. Translation: CASSAASQISYNEQFF. Full variable domain (outside the CDR3, taken from reference TRBV9 and TRBJ2-1): DSGVTQTPKHLITATGQRVTLRCSPRSGDLSVYWYQQSLDQGLQFLIQYYNGEERAKGNILERFSAQQFPDLHSELNLSSLELGDSALYFCASSAASQISYNEQFFGPGTRLTVL.

A single count supports this clone. The chain has TRBV28 and TRBJ1-5; D gene ambiguous. Germline assignment: CDR1 MDHEN and CDR2 SYDVKM. The CDR3 spans 13 residues. V lost 5 bases to trimming and J lost 10 bases, with 15 bases between them. The CDR3 region is CASSPPGREPQHF. The CDR3 nucleotides read TGTGCCAGCAGTCCTCCGGGGAGGGAACCCCAGCATTTT.

V and J are TRBV6-5 and TRBJ1-4, with a tentative D call TRBD1 (6 bases). Germline V CDR1 and CDR2: MNHEY, SVGAGI. This CDR3 region has 13 residues. With 8 bases removed from V and 3 bases from J, the gap between germline ends came to 10 bases. The CDR3 coding sequence is TGTGCCAGCCGACGGACAGCTAATGAAAAACTGTTTTTT. It codes for CASRRTANEKLFF.

The gene calls are TRBV6-6 and TRBJ2-7; the D gene is possibly TRBD1 (6 bases). The V gene lost 4 bases and the J gene lost 4 bases, with 8 bases spanning the gap. From germline, CDR1 is MNHNY and CDR2 SVGAGI (reference sequence). CDR3 length: 12 amino acids. CDR3 nucleotide sequence: TGTGCCAGCAGTTTACAGGGATACGAGCAGTACTTC. Amino acid sequence: CASSLQGYEQYF.

V and J are TRBV28 and TRBJ2-2; TRBD1 matches at 7 bases. The V gene's germline CDR1 is MDHEN and CDR2 SYDVKM. Trimming at V came to 6 bases and at J to 5 bases, leaving 6 bases not matched to a gene. This CDR3 comprises 14 residues. This CDR3 reads CASRRQGWTGELFF. The CDR3 nucleotides are TGTGCCAGCAGACGACAGGGCTGGACCGGGGAGCTGTTTTTT. The full variable domain, rest sourced from reference TRBV28 and TRBJ2-2, is DVKVTQSSRYLVKRTGEKVFLECVQDMDHENMFWYRQDPGLGLRLIYFSYDVKMKEKGDIPEGYSVSREKKERFSLILESASTNQTSMYLCASRRQGWTGELFFGEGSRLTVL.

The chain employs TRBV14 and TRBJ1-2; 8 bases are a match to TRBD1. V was pared by 6 bases and J by 6 bases, with 6 bases of the junction left unmatched. Germline-derived CDR1 and CDR2 are SGHDN and FVKESK. The CDR3 contains 13 residues. CDR3 DNA: TGTGCCAGCAGTCTCCCAGGGGGCGATGGCTACACCTTC. This gives the protein CASSLPGGDGYTF. The full variable domain, in which reference TRBV14 and TRBJ1-2 provide the parts outside the CDR3, is EAGVTQFPSHSVIEKGQTVTLRCDPISGHDNLYWYRRVMGKEIKFLLHFVKESKQDESGMPNNRFLAERTGGTYSTLKVQPAELEDSGVYFCASSLPGGDGYTFGSGTRLTVV.

This chain connects TRBV20-1 to TRBJ2-1; no firm D call. Trimming removed 3 bases at V and 3 bases at J, with 9 bases between. This CDR3 is built from 13 residues. Germline assignment: CDR1 DFQATT and CDR2 SNEGSKA (reference sequence). The CDR3 region has the DNA TGCAGTGCTAGTCGGCGGAACTACAATGAGCAGTTCTTC. Translation: CSASRRNYNEQFF.

The chain employs TRBV5-1 and TRBJ1-6; 9 bases match TRBD1. CDR1 and CDR2 from the germline V gene are SGHRS and YFSETQ. The length of the CDR3 is 18 residues. Trimming at V came to 3 bases and at J to 2 bases, leaving 9 bases not matched to a gene. Here the CDR3 reads CASSSTGTGYTYNSPLHF. CDR3 sequence (DNA): TGCGCCAGCAGCTCGACCGGGACAGGGTACACCTATAATTCACCCCTCCACTTT.

This clone occurred once. The chain joins TRBV7-9 to TRBJ2-6, with TRBD1 matching over 7 bases. Germline CDR1 is SEHNR and CDR2 is FQNEAQ (reference sequence). Trimming at V came to 1 base and at J to 0 bases, leaving 9 bases not matched to a gene. The CDR3 is made up of 19 amino acids. CDR3 region: CASSLGLGQPSSGANVLTF. The CDR3 nucleotides read TGTGCCAGCAGCTTAGGGTTGGGACAGCCTAGCTCTGGGGCCAACGTCCTGACTTTC.

The V and J genes are TRBV4-1 and TRBJ2-7, with 8 bases that match TRBD1. The CDR3 consists of 15 residues. CDR1 and CDR2 (germline): MGHRA, YSYEKL. J was trimmed by 2 bases and V by 3 bases; bases with no gene match: 6. In nucleotides, the CDR3 is TGCGCCAGCAGCCAGGGACGGACAGGGACCTACGAGCAGTACTTC. Protein sequence: CASSQGRTGTYEQYF.

This clone showed up just a few times. Relative to the germline gene, one junction end is altered; a read error may explain this. CDR3 residues: CATRRDFNDEQYF. CDR3 nucleotide sequence: TGTGCCACCAGGAGAGACTTTAACGACGAGCAGTACTTC. The chain has TRBV15 and TRBJ2-7; D is undetermined. The germline CDR1 and CDR2 sequences are LNHNV and YYDKDF (reference sequence). The CDR3 is 13 amino acids.

The chain carries TRBV2 and TRBJ2-1, with 14 bases matching TRBD2. Germline assignment: CDR1 SNHLY and CDR2 FYNNEI. V lost 7 bases and J lost 7; bases outside the gene matches: 9. This CDR3 is built from 16 residues. The CDR3 region has the DNA TGTGCCAGCACGAGACTAGCGGGAGGGTTTACTAATGAGCAGTTCTTC. Encoded protein: CASTRLAGGFTNEQFF.

This chain connects TRBV10-2 to TRBJ2-3, with 11 bases that match TRBD2. The length of the CDR3 is 14 residues. The germline V gene has CDR1 WSHSY and CDR2 SAAADI. J was trimmed by 4 bases and V by 7 bases; bases with no gene match: 4. CDR3 bases: TGCGCCAGCAATGTAGCGGGAGGGCCAGATACGCAGTATTTT. Translating it yields CASNVAGGPDTQYF.

The chain joins TRBV19 to TRBJ2-5; TRBD2 is a possible D gene (5 bases). Germline V lookup: CDR1 LNHDA, CDR2 SQIVND (reference sequence). CDR3 length equals 17 residues. The V and J ends lost 1 base and 1 base respectively, with 16 bases between them. The CDR3 region has the DNA TGTGCCAGTAGTATAGGGACCGGCCGAGGGTCCCAAGAGACCCAGTACTTC. It specifies CASSIGTGRGSQETQYF.

The chain combines TRBV29-1 with TRBJ2-3; 8 bases fit TRBD1. Unmatched junction bases numbered 13, after V lost 6 bases and J lost 2 bases. Germline CDR1 and CDR2: SQVTM and ANQGSEA. The CDR3 covers 16 residues. This CDR3 reads CSVLKRVRGHTDTQYF. CDR3 nucleotide sequence: TGCAGCGTCCTCAAGAGGGTCAGGGGGCACACAGATACGCAGTATTTT.

This clone was picked up one time. The V call is TRBV6-6, the J call TRBJ2-3; 7 bases agree with TRBD1. Germline V gene lookup returns CDR1 MNHNY and CDR2 SVGAGI (reference sequence). The CDR3 is 15 residues long. V shed 7 bases, J shed 0 bases, and the junction held 7 bases outside the gene matches. CDR3 nucleotides: TGTGCCAGCACCCTCCGGGACAGCAGCACAGATACGCAGTATTTT. As protein: CASTLRDSSTDTQYF.

The rearrangement links TRBV11-1 to TRBJ2-2; perhaps TRBD1 as D (6 bases). There are 16 residues in the CDR3. In germline, CDR1 is SGHAT, CDR2 FQDESV (reference sequence). Trimming removed 5 bases from V and 4 bases from J, with 17 bases in between. Written as DNA, the CDR3 is TGTGCCAGCAGCCAGTTACAGGGAAGGGGCACCGGGGAGCTGTTTTTT. This sequence encodes CASSQLQGRGTGELFF.

The chain joins TRBV27 to TRBJ2-7, with 7 bases that match TRBD1. Unmatched junction bases numbered 7, after V lost 1 base and J lost 4 bases. This CDR3 has 15 amino acids. The germline gives CDR1 MNHEY, CDR2 SMNVEV (reference sequence). CDR3 loop: CASSLFQGDVYEQYF. CDR3 coding DNA: TGTGCCAGCAGTTTATTTCAGGGGGATGTTTACGAGCAGTACTTC.

The V and J genes are TRBV9 and TRBJ2-7, with TRBD2 matching 11 bases. The CDR3 totals 15 residues. The germline CDR1 and CDR2 sequences are SGDLS and YYNGEE. J was trimmed by 5 bases and V by 4 bases; bases with no gene match: 8. This CDR3 is CASSPLAGGNHEQYF. CDR3 DNA: TGTGCCAGCAGCCCCCTAGCGGGAGGTAACCACGAGCAGTACTTC.

V gene TRBV3-1 (or the pseudogene TRBV3-2) combines with J gene TRBJ2-3; D possibly matches TRBD1 or TRBD2 (6 bases each). CDR3 length: 16 residues. The germline CDR1 and CDR2 sequences are LGHDT and YNNKEL (reference sequence). Trimming cost V 0 bases and J 5 bases, with 15 bases left between them. DNA of the CDR3: TGTGCCAGCAGCCAAGAAGGGGGGCGACGGGGAGATACGCAGTATTTT. Its translation: CASSQEGGRRGDTQYF.

V and J are TRBV11-2 and TRBJ1-1; tentatively, D is TRBD1 (5 bases). CDR1 SGHAT and CDR2 FQNNGV come from the germline V gene. Trimming shortened V by 3 bases and J by 0 bases, and 8 bases separated the two germline ends. The CDR3 is 14 amino acids. CDR3: CASSLGPMNTEAFF. CDR3 in DNA: TGTGCCAGCAGCTTGGGACCCATGAACACTGAAGCTTTCTTT.

The V and J genes are TRBV3-1 (or the pseudogene TRBV3-2) and TRBJ2-7, with no clear D. V was cut by 4 bases and J by 6 bases, with 7 bases left in between. The length of the CDR3 is 11 residues. CDR1 is LGHDT, CDR2 YNNKEL, per germline (reference sequence). The CDR3 sequence is CASSRGTEQYF. DNA of the CDR3: TGTGCCAGCAGCCGCGGCACCGAGCAGTACTTC.

The chain recombines TRBV7-6 with TRBJ1-5; D is unresolved. This CDR3 is 15 amino acids long. CDR1 SGHVS and CDR2 FNYEAQ come from the germline V gene. Trimming shortened V by 6 bases and J by 7 bases, and 19 bases separated the two germline ends. DNA of the CDR3: TGTGCCAGCAGTCGGTACAGCGAGTCGGGCCAGCCCCAGCATTTT. This gives the protein CASSRYSESGQPQHF.

This rearrangement joins TRBV30 to TRBJ2-7; 13 nucleotides match TRBD2. The CDR3 length is 16 residues. V shed 2 bases, J shed 3 bases, and the junction held 7 bases outside the gene matches. Germline V gene sequence: CDR1 GTSNPN, CDR2 SVGIG (reference sequence). CDR3 nucleotide sequence: TGTGCCTGGAGTCCCGCCCGGACTAGCGGGAGCTACGAGCAGTACTTC. Residues: CAWSPARTSGSYEQYF.

As DNA, the CDR3 is TGTGCCAGCAGCTTATACTACAGGGGGAGATACGAGCAGTACTTC. This codes for CASSLYYRGRYEQYF. The chain couples TRBV7-8 to TRBJ2-7; 8 positions agree with TRBD1. CDR1 and CDR2 from the germline V gene are SGHVS and FQNEAQ. After removal of 2 bases from V and 4 bases from J, the junction contained 7 bases not matched to a gene. This CDR3 has 15 residues.

This sequence joins TRBV2 and TRBJ2-7; 9 nucleotides agree with TRBD2. Trimming took 0 bases from V and 7 from J; bases not matched to a gene: 4. Germline CDR1 is SNHLY and CDR2 is FYNNEI. The CDR3 length is 14 residues. CDR3 residues: CASSEAGLAREQYF. For the CDR3, the DNA is TGTGCCAGCAGTGAAGCTGGACTAGCGAGGGAGCAGTACTTC.

The V gene is TRBV24-1, the J gene TRBJ2-1, with TRBD2 matching over 11 bases. Trimming at V came to 4 bases and at J to 7 bases, leaving 8 bases not matched to a gene. From germline, CDR1 is KGHDR and CDR2 SFDVKD. This CDR3 has 16 residues. The CDR3 sequence: CATSERPSGRLNEQFF. The CDR3 DNA is TGTGCCACCAGTGAACGCCCTAGCGGGAGGTTGAATGAGCAGTTCTTC.